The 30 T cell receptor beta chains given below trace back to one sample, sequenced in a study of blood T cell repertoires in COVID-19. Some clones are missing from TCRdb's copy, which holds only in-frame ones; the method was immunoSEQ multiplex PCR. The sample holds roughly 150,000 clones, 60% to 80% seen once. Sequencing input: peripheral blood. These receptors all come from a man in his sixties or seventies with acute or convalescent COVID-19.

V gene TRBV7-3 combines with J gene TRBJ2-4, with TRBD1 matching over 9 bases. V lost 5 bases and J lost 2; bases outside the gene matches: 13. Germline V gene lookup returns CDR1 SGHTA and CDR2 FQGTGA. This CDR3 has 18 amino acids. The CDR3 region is CASSLGGGTGTSKNIQYF. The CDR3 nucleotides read TGTGCCAGCAGCCTGGGGGGCGGGACAGGGACATCCAAAAACATTCAGTACTTC.

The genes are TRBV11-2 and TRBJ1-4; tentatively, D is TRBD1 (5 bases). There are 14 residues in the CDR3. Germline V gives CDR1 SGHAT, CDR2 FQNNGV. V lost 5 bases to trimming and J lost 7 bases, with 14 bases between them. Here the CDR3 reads CASSLDMGSEKLFF. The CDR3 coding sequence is TGTGCCAGCAGCCTGGACATGGGAAGTGAAAAACTGTTTTTT. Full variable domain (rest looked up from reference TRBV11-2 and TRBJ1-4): EAGVAQSPRYKIIEKRQSVAFWCNPISGHATLYWYQQILGQGPKLLIQFQNNGVVDDSQLPKDRFSAERLKGVDSTLKIQPAKLEDSAVYLCASSLDMGSEKLFFGSGTQLSVL.

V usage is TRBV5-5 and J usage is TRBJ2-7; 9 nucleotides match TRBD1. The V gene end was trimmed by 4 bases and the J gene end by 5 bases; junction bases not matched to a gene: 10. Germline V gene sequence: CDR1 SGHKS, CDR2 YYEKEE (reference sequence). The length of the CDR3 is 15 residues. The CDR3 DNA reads TGTGCCAGCAGCCCCGCCGGGACAGGGAATAACGAGCAGTACTTC. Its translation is CASSPAGTGNNEQYF.

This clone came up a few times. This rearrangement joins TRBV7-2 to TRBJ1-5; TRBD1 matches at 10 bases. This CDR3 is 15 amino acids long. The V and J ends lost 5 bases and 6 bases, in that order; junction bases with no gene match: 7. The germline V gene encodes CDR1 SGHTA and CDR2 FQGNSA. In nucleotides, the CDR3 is TGTGCCAGCAGCCAGGGACAGGGGCCGGGTCAGCCCCAGCATTTT. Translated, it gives CASSQGQGPGQPQHF.

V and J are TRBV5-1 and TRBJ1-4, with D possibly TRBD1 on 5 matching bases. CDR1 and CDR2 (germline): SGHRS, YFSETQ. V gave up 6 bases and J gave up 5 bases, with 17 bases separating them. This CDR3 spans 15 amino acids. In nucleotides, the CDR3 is TGCGCCAGCACCCTGAGACCGGGGGTGAATGAAAAACTGTTTTTT. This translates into CASTLRPGVNEKLFF.

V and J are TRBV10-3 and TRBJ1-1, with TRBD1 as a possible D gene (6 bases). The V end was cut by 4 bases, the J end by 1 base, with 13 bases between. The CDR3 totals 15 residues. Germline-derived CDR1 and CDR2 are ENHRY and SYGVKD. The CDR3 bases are TGTGCCATCAGTGCCCCCGAACAGGGGAACACTGAAGCTTTCTTT. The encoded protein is CAISAPEQGNTEAFF.

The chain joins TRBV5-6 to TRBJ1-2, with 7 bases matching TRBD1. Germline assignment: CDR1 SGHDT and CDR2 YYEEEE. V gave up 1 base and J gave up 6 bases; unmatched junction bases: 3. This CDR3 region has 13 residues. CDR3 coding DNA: TGTGCCAGCAGCTTGCCAGGGGGGAATGGCTACACCTTC. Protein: CASSLPGGNGYTF.

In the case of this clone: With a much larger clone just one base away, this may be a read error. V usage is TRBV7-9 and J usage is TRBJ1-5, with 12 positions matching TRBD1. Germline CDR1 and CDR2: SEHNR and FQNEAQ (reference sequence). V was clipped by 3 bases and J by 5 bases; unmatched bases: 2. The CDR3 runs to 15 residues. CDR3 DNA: TGTGCCAGCAGCTTCGGGACAGGGGGCGATCAGCCCCAGCATTTT. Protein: CASSFGTGGDQPQHF.

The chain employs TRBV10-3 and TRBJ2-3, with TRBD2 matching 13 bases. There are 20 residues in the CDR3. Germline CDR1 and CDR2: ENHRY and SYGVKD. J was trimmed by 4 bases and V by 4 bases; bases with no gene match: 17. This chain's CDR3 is CAISVRATSGGASSPDTQYF. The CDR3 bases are TGTGCCATCAGTGTGCGGGCTACTAGCGGGGGGGCCTCCTCCCCAGATACGCAGTATTTT.

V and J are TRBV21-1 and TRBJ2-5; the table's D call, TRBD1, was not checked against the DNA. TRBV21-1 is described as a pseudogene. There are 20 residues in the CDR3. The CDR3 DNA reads TGTGCCAGCAGCGCACCCCCCAGGGACACAGGGGGCGCAAAAAAAGAGACCCAGTACTTC. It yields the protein CASSAPPRDTGGAKKETQYF.

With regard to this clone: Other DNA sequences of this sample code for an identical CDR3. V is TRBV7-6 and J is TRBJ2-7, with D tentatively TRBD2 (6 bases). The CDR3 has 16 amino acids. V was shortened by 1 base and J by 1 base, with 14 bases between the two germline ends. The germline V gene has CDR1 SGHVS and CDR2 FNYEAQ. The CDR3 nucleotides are TGTGCCAGCAGCTTAGGGGGAAGGGGAGGATCCTACGAGCAGTACTTC. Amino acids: CASSLGGRGGSYEQYF.

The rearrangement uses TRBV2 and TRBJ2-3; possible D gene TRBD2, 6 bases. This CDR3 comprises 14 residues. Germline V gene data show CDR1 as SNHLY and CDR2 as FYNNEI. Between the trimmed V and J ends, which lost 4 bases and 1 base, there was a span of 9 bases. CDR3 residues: CASSGTTRTDTQYF. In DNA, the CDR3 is TGTGCCAGCAGTGGGACTACCCGCACAGATACGCAGTATTTT.

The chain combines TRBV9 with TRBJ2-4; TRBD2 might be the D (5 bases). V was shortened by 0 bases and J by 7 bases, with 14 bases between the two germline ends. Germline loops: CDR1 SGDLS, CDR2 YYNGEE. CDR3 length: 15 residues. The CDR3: CASSVDSGYENIQYF. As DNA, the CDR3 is TGTGCCAGCAGCGTAGATTCGGGGTATGAGAACATTCAGTACTTC.

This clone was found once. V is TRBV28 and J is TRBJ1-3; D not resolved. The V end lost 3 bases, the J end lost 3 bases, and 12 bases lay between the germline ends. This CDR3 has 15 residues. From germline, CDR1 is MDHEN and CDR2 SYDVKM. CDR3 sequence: CASSLRQLGGNTIYF. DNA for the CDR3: TGTGCCAGCAGTTTGAGGCAGTTGGGTGGAAACACCATATATTTT.

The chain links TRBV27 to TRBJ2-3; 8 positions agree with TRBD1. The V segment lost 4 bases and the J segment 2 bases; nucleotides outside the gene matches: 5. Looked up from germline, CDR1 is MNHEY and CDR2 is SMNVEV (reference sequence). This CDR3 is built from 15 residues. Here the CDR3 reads CASSWAGGITDTQYF. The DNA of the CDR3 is TGTGCCAGCAGTTGGGCAGGGGGCATCACAGATACGCAGTATTTT.

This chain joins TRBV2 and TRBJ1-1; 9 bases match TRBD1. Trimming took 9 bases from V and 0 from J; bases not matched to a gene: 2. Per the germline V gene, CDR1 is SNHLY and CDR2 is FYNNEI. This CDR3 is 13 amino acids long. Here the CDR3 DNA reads TGTGCCAGGGGACAGGGAATGAACACTGAAGCTTTCTTT. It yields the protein CARGQGMNTEAFF.

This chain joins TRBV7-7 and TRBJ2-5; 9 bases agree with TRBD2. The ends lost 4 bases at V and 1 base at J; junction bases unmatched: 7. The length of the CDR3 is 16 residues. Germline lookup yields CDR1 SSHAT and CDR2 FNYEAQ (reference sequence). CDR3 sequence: CASSSGTSLGQETQYF. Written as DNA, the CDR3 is TGTGCCAGCAGCTCCGGGACTAGCTTGGGCCAAGAGACCCAGTACTTC.

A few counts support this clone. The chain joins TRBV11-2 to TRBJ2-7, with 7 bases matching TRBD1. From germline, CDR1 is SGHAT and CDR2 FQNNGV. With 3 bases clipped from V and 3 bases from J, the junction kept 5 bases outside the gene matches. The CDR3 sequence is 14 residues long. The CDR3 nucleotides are TGTGCCAGCAGCTTCGCGGACAGGTTCTACGAGCAGTACTTC. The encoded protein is CASSFADRFYEQYF. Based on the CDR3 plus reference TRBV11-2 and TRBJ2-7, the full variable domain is EAGVAQSPRYKIIEKRQSVAFWCNPISGHATLYWYQQILGQGPKLLIQFQNNGVVDDSQLPKDRFSAERLKGVDSTLKIQPAKLEDSAVYLCASSFADRFYEQYFGPGTRLTVT.

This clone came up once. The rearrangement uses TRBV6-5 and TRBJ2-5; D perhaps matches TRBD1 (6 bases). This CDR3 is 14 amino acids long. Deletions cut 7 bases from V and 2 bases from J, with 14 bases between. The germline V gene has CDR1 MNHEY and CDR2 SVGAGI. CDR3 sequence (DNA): TGTGCCAGCACCCCCGGACAGACGCAAGAGACCCAGTACTTC. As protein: CASTPGQTQETQYF.

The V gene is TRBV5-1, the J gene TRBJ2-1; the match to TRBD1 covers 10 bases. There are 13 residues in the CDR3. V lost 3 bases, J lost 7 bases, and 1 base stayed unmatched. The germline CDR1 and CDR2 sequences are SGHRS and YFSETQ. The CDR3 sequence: CASSSDRGNEQFF. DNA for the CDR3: TGCGCCAGCAGCTCGGACAGGGGGAATGAGCAGTTCTTC.

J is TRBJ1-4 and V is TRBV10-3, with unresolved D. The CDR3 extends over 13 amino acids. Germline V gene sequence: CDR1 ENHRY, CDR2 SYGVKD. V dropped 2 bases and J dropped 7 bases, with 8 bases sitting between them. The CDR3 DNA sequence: TGTGCCATCAGTGAGCTGGCAGGTGAAAAACTGTTTTTT. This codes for CAISELAGEKLFF.

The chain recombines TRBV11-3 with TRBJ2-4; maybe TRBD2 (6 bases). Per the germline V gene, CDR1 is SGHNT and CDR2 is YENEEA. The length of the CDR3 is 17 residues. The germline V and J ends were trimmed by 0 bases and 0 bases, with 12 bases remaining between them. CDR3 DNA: TGTGCCAGCAGCTTAGATCTGGGGGGATTAGCCAAAAACATTCAGTACTTC. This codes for CASSLDLGGLAKNIQYF.

The CDR3 DNA follows: TGTGCCAGCAGCCTTCTACAGGGGAGGCAAGAGACCCAGTACTTC. Protein product: CASSLLQGRQETQYF. The chain uses TRBV11-2 and TRBJ2-5; D is possibly TRBD1 (7 bases). Trimming removed 5 bases from V and 2 bases from J, with 15 bases in between. The CDR3 length is 15 residues. CDR1 SGHAT and CDR2 FQNNGV come from the germline V gene.

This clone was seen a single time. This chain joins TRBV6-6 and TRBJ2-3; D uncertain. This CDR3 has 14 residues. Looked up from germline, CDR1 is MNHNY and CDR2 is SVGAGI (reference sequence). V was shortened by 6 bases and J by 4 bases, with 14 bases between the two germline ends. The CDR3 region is CASRDSRSSDTQYF. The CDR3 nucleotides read TGTGCCAGCAGAGACTCTAGGAGTTCAGATACGCAGTATTTT.

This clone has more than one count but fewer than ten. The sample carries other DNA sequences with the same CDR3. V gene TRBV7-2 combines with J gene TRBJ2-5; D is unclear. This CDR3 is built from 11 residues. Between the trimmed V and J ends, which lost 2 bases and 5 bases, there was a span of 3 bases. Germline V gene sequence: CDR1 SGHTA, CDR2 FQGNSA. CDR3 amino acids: CASSLSETQYF. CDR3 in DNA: TGTGCCAGCAGCTTATCGGAGACCCAGTACTTC.

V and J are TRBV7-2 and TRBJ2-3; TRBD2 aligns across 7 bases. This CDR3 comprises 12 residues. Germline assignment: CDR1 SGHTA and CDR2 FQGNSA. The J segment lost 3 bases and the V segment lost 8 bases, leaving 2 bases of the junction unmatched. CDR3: CASREVTDTQYF. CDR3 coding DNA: TGTGCCAGCCGGGAGGTAACAGATACGCAGTATTTT.

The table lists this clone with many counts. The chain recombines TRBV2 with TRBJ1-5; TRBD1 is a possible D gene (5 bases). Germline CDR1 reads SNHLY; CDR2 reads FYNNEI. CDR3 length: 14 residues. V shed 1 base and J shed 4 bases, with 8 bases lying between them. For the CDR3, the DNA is TGTGCCAGCAGTGAAGTGGGGCAAAATCAGCCCCAGCATTTT. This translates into CASSEVGQNQPQHF.

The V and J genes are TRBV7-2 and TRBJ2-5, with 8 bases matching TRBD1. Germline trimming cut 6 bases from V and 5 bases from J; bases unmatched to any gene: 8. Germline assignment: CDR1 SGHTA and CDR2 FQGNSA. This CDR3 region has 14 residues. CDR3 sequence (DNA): TGTGCCAGCAGTCAGGGGGCGAGGTCGGAGACCCAGTACTTC. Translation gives CASSQGARSETQYF.

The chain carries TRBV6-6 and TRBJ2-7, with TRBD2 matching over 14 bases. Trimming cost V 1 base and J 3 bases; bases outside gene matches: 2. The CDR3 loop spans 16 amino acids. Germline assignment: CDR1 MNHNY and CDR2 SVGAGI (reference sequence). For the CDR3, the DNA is TGTGCCAGCAGTTACTATGGGACTAGCGGGAGCTACGAGCAGTACTTC. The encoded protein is CASSYYGTSGSYEQYF.

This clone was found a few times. CDR3 DNA sequence: TGCGCCAGCAGCCAAGGAGGGGGTCGAAATTTCGAGCAGTACTTC. Amino acid sequence: CASSQGGGRNFEQYF. V is TRBV4-3 and J is TRBJ2-7; D is possibly TRBD1 (6 bases). This CDR3 is built from 15 residues. The V end was cut by 1 base, the J end by 6 bases, with 16 bases between. Per germline, CDR1 LGHNA and CDR2 YSLEER.